A selection of T cell receptor beta chains follows, all from one sample in a study of PD-1 blockade in classical Hodgkin lymphoma. The table came from immunoSEQ multiplex PCR; TCRdb's copy has only in-frame clones and leaves some out. The sample shows 27,000 or so clones, roughly 80% of them seen only once. The source material was CD4+ T cells from blood, sampled at baseline. These receptors were collected from a human donor with classical Hodgkin lymphoma. The CDR3 runs from the conserved cysteine through the conserved F or W. D genes are given only for firm matches. Some rows have no size entry. The others give once, few or many, or a class for an expanded clone.

j_gene: TRBJ2-7
v_gene: TRBV5-1
abundance: NA
d_gene: NA
CDR3nt: TGCGCCAGCAGCGGGCTGCGGGACACCTTTTCACTCTCCTACGAGCAGTACTTC
CDR3aa: CASSGLRDTFSLSYEQYF

j_gene: TRBJ2-1
v_gene: TRBV5-8
abundance: NA
d_gene: NA
CDR3nt: TGTGCCAGCAGACCGCCCGGGACCCCTCAGTTCTTC
CDR3aa: CASRPPGTPQFF

j_gene: TRBJ2-7
v_gene: TRBV7-6
abundance: NA
d_gene: TRBD1
CDR3nt: TGTGCCAGCAGCTTAGTTTTGAGGGGGGGGACAGGGGATTACGAGCAGTACTTC
CDR3aa: CASSLVLRGGTGDYEQYF

j_gene: TRBJ2-7
v_gene: TRBV19
abundance: NA
d_gene: TRBD1
CDR3nt: TGTGCCAGTAGTGCCCGGGACAGCGTAACCTACGAGCAGTACTTC
CDR3aa: CASSARDSVTYEQYF

j_gene: TRBJ2-7
v_gene: TRBV6-1
abundance: few
d_gene: NA
CDR3nt: TGTGCCAGCAGCTACAGGTCCCACTCCTACGAGCAGTACTTC
CDR3aa: CASSYRSHSYEQYF

j_gene: TRBJ2-7
v_gene: TRBV6-1
abundance: NA
d_gene: NA
CDR3nt: TGTGCCAGCAGTGAACATCGAGGGGCGGGCGAGCAGTACTTC
CDR3aa: CASSEHRGAGEQYF

j_gene: TRBJ1-4
v_gene: TRBV27
abundance: NA
d_gene: TRBD1
CDR3nt: TGTGCCAGCAGTCTGCAGGGGGCAACTAATGAAAAACTGTTTTTT
CDR3aa: CASSLQGATNEKLFF

j_gene: TRBJ1-3
v_gene: TRBV5-3
abundance: once
d_gene: TRBD1
CDR3nt: TGTGCCAGAAGCTTGCAGGGGACAGACACTAATTCGGGAAACACCATATATTTT
CDR3aa: CARSLQGTDTNSGNTIYF

j_gene: TRBJ2-6
v_gene: TRBV5-1
abundance: few
d_gene: NA
CDR3nt: TGCGCCAGCAGCTTGGGGGGCTCTGGGGCCAACGTCCTGACTTTC
CDR3aa: CASSLGGSGANVLTF

j_gene: TRBJ1-1
v_gene: TRBV6-5
abundance: NA
d_gene: NA
CDR3nt: TGTGCCAGCAGTAGGGGGAAAGCGAACACTGAAGCTTTCTTT
CDR3aa: CASSRGKANTEAFF

j_gene: TRBJ1-4
v_gene: TRBV11-2
abundance: NA
d_gene: TRBD1
CDR3nt: TGTGCCAGCAGCGTGGACAGGGGGCCTTATGAAAAACTGTTTTTT
CDR3aa: CASSVDRGPYEKLFF

j_gene: TRBJ1-3
v_gene: TRBV10-3
abundance: NA
d_gene: NA
CDR3nt: TGTGCCATCAGTGAGCCTAAGAGACGGGTACACACCATATATTTT
CDR3aa: CAISEPKRRVHTIYF

j_gene: TRBJ1-3
v_gene: TRBV15
abundance: once
d_gene: NA
CDR3nt: TGTGCCACCAGCAGAGTCAGGGATGGAAACACCATATATTTT
CDR3aa: CATSRVRDGNTIYF

j_gene: TRBJ2-5
v_gene: TRBV5-6
abundance: once
d_gene: TRBD2
CDR3nt: TGTGCCAGCAGCTCCACTAGCGGGGGCCAAGAGACCCAGTACTTC
CDR3aa: CASSSTSGGQETQYF

j_gene: TRBJ2-3
v_gene: TRBV10-3
abundance: NA
d_gene: NA
CDR3nt: TGTGCCATCGGGGCTGGGACAGATACGCAGTATTTT
CDR3aa: CAIGAGTDTQYF

j_gene: TRBJ2-1
v_gene: TRBV30
abundance: NA
d_gene: TRBD2
CDR3nt: TGTGCCTGGAGTCGACTAGCGGGGGTCACGCAGAATGAGCAGTTCTTC
CDR3aa: CAWSRLAGVTQNEQFF

j_gene: TRBJ1-1
v_gene: TRBV19
abundance: NA
d_gene: TRBD1
CDR3nt: TGTGCCACCTCGACAGGGTCGGGCACTGAAGCTTTCTTT
CDR3aa: CATSTGSGTEAFF

j_gene: TRBJ1-2
v_gene: TRBV19
abundance: NA
d_gene: TRBD1
CDR3nt: TGTGCCAGTAGTATCCGACAGGGTGCCTATGGCTACACCTTC
CDR3aa: CASSIRQGAYGYTF

j_gene: TRBJ1-6
v_gene: TRBV30
abundance: few
d_gene: NA
CDR3nt: TGTGCCTGGAGGGACATGAGCAATTCACCCCTCCACTTT
CDR3aa: CAWRDMSNSPLHF